These 23 T cell receptor beta chains share one sample of origin, sequenced in a study of blood T cell repertoires in COVID-19. Here immunoSEQ multiplex PCR was the method, and the copy in TCRdb shows in-frame clones only, minus some. Of about 150,000 clones in the sample, around 88% were seen once. Sequenced sample: peripheral blood. The receptors originated from a man between 60 and 75 years old with active or convalescent COVID-19.

CDR3 in amino acids: CASSARGTEAFF. The CDR3 DNA follows: TGTGCCAGCAGTGCTAGGGGAACTGAAGCTTTCTTT. The chain carries TRBV2 and TRBJ1-1; a weak D match, TRBD1 (5 bases). V lost 4 bases, J lost 5 bases, and 8 bases lay in between. This CDR3 spans 12 amino acids. Germline values: CDR1 SNHLY, CDR2 FYNNEI.

The chain employs TRBV29-1 and TRBJ1-2; 10 bases match TRBD1. The junction had 2 bases not matched to a gene; V was cut back by 2 bases and J by 5 bases. The CDR3 is 13 amino acids. Germline lookup yields CDR1 SQVTM and CDR2 ANQGSEA. CDR3 protein: CSVERDRGYGYTF. The CDR3 nucleotides read TGCAGCGTTGAAAGGGACAGGGGTTATGGCTACACCTTC.

This chain connects TRBV28 to TRBJ2-1; the D gene is possibly TRBD2 (5 bases). V lost 3 bases to trimming and J lost 0 bases, with 21 bases between them. Germline assignment: CDR1 MDHEN and CDR2 SYDVKM. The CDR3 totals 19 residues. CDR3 residues: CASSFSLGRGDGSYNEQFF. The CDR3 region has the DNA TGTGCCAGCAGTTTTTCTTTAGGGAGAGGAGACGGCTCCTACAATGAGCAGTTCTTC. Combining the CDR3 with reference TRBV28 and TRBJ2-1 gives the whole variable domain DVKVTQSSRYLVKRTGEKVFLECVQDMDHENMFWYRQDPGLGLRLIYFSYDVKMKEKGDIPEGYSVSREKKERFSLILESASTNQTSMYLCASSFSLGRGDGSYNEQFFGPGTRLTVL.

The chain recombines TRBV7-6 with TRBJ1-2; D perhaps matches TRBD1 (6 bases). Trimming shortened V by 2 bases and J by 4 bases, and 20 bases separated the two germline ends. Germline V gene data show CDR1 as SGHVS and CDR2 as FNYEAQ. CDR3 size: 17 residues. The CDR3 DNA reads TGTGCCAGCAGCTTACCCAGACGGGGGGCCGAATTCTATGGCTACACCTTC. Encoded protein: CASSLPRRGAEFYGYTF.

This clone was picked up one time. The chain combines TRBV19 with TRBJ2-7; 9 bases agree with TRBD1. Germline trimming cut 7 bases from V and 5 bases from J; bases unmatched to any gene: 18. CDR3 length: 17 residues. The germline CDR1 and CDR2 sequences are LNHDA and SQIVND (reference sequence). This CDR3 reads CASKMGNAGTGLHEQYF. The CDR3 DNA is TGTGCCAGTAAAATGGGTAACGCCGGGACAGGGCTTCACGAGCAGTACTTC.

This chain connects TRBV4-1 to TRBJ2-1; TRBD1 aligns across 7 bases. Germline CDR1 and CDR2: MGHRA and YSYEKL. The CDR3 length is 14 residues. V lost 1 base, J lost 8 bases, and 5 bases stayed unmatched. The CDR3, as DNA: TGCGCCAGCAGCCAAGCCACAGGGGACGATGAGCAGTTCTTC. It translates to CASSQATGDDEQFF.

This clone has only one observation. The chain combines TRBV6-4 with TRBJ2-7; perhaps TRBD2 as D (6 bases). This CDR3 comprises 14 residues. The germline V and J ends were trimmed by 7 bases and 0 bases, with 13 bases remaining between them. Germline V gene lookup returns CDR1 MRHNA and CDR2 SNTAGT. CDR3 residues: CASNRERDSYEQYF. The CDR3 DNA sequence: TGTGCCAGCAATCGGGAGCGAGACTCCTACGAGCAGTACTTC.

The gene calls are TRBV7-3 and TRBJ2-7; no clear D. The CDR3 runs to 13 residues. The ends were cut back, 2 bases at V and 0 bases at J, with 5 bases in the middle. Germline-derived CDR1 and CDR2 are SGHTA and FQGTGA. CDR3 sequence (DNA): TGTGCCAGCAGCTTAGGGCCCTCCTACGAGCAGTACTTC. Residues: CASSLGPSYEQYF. Variable domain in full (rest from reference TRBV7-3 and TRBJ2-7): GAGVSQTPSNKVTEKGKYVELRCDPISGHTALYWYRQSLGQGPEFLIYFQGTGAADDSGLPNDRFFAVRPEGSVSTLKIQRTERGDSAVYLCASSLGPSYEQYFGPGTRLTVT.

The V gene is TRBV30, the J gene TRBJ2-1, with D unresolved. This CDR3 is built from 14 residues. V was trimmed by 5 bases and J by 3 bases, leaving 14 bases between them. In germline, CDR1 is GTSNPN, CDR2 SVGIG (reference sequence). The CDR3 is CAWGVGRHYNEQFF. The CDR3 coding sequence is TGTGCCTGGGGGGTGGGCAGACACTACAATGAGCAGTTCTTC.

This chain uses TRBV5-1 with TRBJ2-2; D uncertain. V lost 3 bases and J lost 4, with 7 bases in between. The CDR3 consists of 13 residues. The germline CDR1 and CDR2 sequences are SGHRS and YFSETQ. This chain's CDR3 is CASSSPGTGELFF. The CDR3 region has the DNA TGCGCCAGCAGCTCCCCGGGCACCGGGGAGCTGTTTTTT.

This chain connects TRBV6-1 to TRBJ1-5; 9 bases fit TRBD1. Germline CDR1 MNHNS, CDR2 SASEGT. The CDR3 spans 17 residues. The J segment lost 1 base and the V segment lost 3 bases, leaving 7 bases of the junction unmatched. The CDR3 DNA follows: TGTGCCAGCAGTGAGACCTTCGGGACAGGGAGCAATCAGCCCCAGCATTTT. Encoded protein: CASSETFGTGSNQPQHF.

This chain connects TRBV19 to TRBJ1-2; TRBD1 agrees at 8 bases. Trimming cost V 1 base and J 6 bases; bases outside gene matches: 1. CDR3 length equals 13 residues. Germline V gene lookup returns CDR1 LNHDA and CDR2 SQIVND (reference sequence). Written as DNA, the CDR3 is TGTGCCAGTAGTATAGTGGACAGGGATGGCTACACCTTC. Amino acid sequence: CASSIVDRDGYTF.

The sample holds one count of this clone. The V call is TRBV7-2, the J call TRBJ2-1; 8 bases are shared with TRBD1. J lost 4 bases, V lost 4 bases, and 6 bases had no gene match. Per germline, CDR1 SGHTA and CDR2 FQGNSA. The CDR3 contains 15 residues. This CDR3 reads CASSSWDRMYNEQFF. The DNA for the CDR3 is TGTGCCAGCAGCTCATGGGACAGGATGTACAATGAGCAGTTCTTC.

This sequence joins TRBV5-5 and TRBJ2-7; TRBD2 is a possible D gene (5 bases). This CDR3 spans 14 amino acids. V lost 4 bases and J lost 7, with 18 bases in between. Germline V gene sequence: CDR1 SGHKS, CDR2 YYEKEE (reference sequence). The CDR3 sequence is CASSRPPSREEQYF. Written as DNA, the CDR3 is TGTGCCAGCAGCCGCCCACCCTCAAGGGAGGAGCAGTACTTC.

The V and J genes are TRBV29-1 and TRBJ2-3; 8 positions match TRBD1. The length of the CDR3 is 17 residues. J lost 2 bases, V lost 4 bases, and 14 bases had no gene match. Germline V CDR1 and CDR2: SQVTM, ANQGSEA. The CDR3 reads CSVGTGLSLMFTDTQYF. CDR3 in DNA: TGCAGCGTTGGGACAGGGCTTTCTTTAATGTTCACAGATACGCAGTATTTT.

The chain joins TRBV27 to TRBJ1-2; D gene ambiguous. V was pared by 3 bases and J by 6 bases, with 17 bases between. The CDR3 has 15 amino acids. Per germline, CDR1 MNHEY and CDR2 SMNVEV (reference sequence). CDR3 nucleotide sequence: TGTGCCAGCAGTTTCCGGACTGGGGAGAGGGATGGCTACACCTTC. This gives the protein CASSFRTGERDGYTF.

The V gene is TRBV9, the J gene TRBJ2-5; a weak D match, TRBD2 (6 bases). Per the germline V gene, CDR1 is SGDLS and CDR2 is YYNGEE. Trimming removed 0 bases at V and 3 bases at J, with 12 bases between. The CDR3 extends over 15 amino acids. The CDR3: CASSVAAGREETQYF. The CDR3 DNA reads TGTGCCAGCAGCGTAGCGGCGGGGCGGGAAGAGACCCAGTACTTC.

J is TRBJ1-1 and V is TRBV28, with 7 bases identical to TRBD1. The CDR3 consists of 14 residues. From germline, CDR1 is MDHEN and CDR2 SYDVKM. J was trimmed by 3 bases and V by 7 bases; bases with no gene match: 8. CDR3: CASKPGGSDTEAFF. CDR3 nucleotides: TGTGCCAGCAAGCCAGGGGGGAGTGACACTGAAGCTTTCTTT.

The J gene is TRBJ2-3, the V gene TRBV7-2; 10 nucleotides match TRBD2. V dropped 5 bases and J dropped 0; count of bases not matched to a gene: 2. CDR1 and CDR2 (germline): SGHTA, FQGNSA. CDR3 length: 15 residues. CDR3 DNA sequence: TGTGCCAGCAGCCCTAGCGGGGGCAGCACAGATACGCAGTATTTT. This encodes CASSPSGGSTDTQYF.

This clone was recorded a few times. The chain is built from TRBV7-9 and TRBJ1-1; the D is unclear. This CDR3 is built from 11 residues. V was clipped by 3 bases and J by 5 bases, with 4 bases between them. Germline-derived CDR1 and CDR2 are SEHNR and FQNEAQ (reference sequence). The DNA for the CDR3 is TGTGCCAGCAGCTTCGGGACTGAAGCTTTCTTT. It translates to CASSFGTEAFF.

The chain employs TRBV6-1 and TRBJ1-4; D ambiguous. Germline V gene data show CDR1 as MNHNS and CDR2 as SASEGT. Between the trimmed V and J ends, which lost 2 bases and 7 bases, there was a span of 14 bases. The CDR3 length is 15 residues. The CDR3 DNA reads as TGTGCCAGCAGTGAATCGGGGTTGGAGTCTGAAAAACTGTTTTTT. It yields the protein CASSESGLESEKLFF.

This clone has only a few counts. The V call is TRBV28, the J call TRBJ1-2, with 7 bases that match TRBD1. Germline CDR1 is MDHEN and CDR2 is SYDVKM. V trimming: 1 base; J trimming: 8 bases; junction bases outside the gene matches: 13. The CDR3 totals 16 residues. CDR3 bases: TGTGCCAGCAGTTTATACATTCCGGGACAGTCCAGCGGCTACACCTTC. Translating it yields CASSLYIPGQSSGYTF.

This chain joins TRBV6-6 and TRBJ2-1; 7 nucleotides line up with TRBD2. The CDR3 extends over 14 amino acids. The ends lost 7 bases at V and 6 bases at J; junction bases unmatched: 9. The germline V gene has CDR1 MNHNY and CDR2 SVGAGI (reference sequence). The CDR3 spells CASNLILATNEQFF. The CDR3, as DNA: TGTGCCAGCAACCTAATACTAGCGACCAATGAGCAGTTCTTC.